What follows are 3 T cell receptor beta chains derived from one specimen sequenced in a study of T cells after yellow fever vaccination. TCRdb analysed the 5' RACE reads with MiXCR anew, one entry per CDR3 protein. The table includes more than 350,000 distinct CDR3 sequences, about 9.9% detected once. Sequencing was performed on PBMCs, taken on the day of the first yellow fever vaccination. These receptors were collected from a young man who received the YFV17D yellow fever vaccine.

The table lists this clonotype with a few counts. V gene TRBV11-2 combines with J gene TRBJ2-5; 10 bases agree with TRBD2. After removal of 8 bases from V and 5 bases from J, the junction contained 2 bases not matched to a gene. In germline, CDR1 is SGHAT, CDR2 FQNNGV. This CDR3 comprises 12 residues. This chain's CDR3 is CASLAGGETQYF. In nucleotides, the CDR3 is TGTGCCAGCTTAGCGGGGGGTGAGACCCAGTACTTC. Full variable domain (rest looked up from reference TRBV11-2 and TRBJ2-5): EAGVAQSPRYKIIEKRQSVAFWCNPISGHATLYWYQQILGQGPKLLIQFQNNGVVDDSQLPKDRFSAERLKGVDSTLKIQPAKLEDSAVYLCASLAGGETQYFGPGTRLLVL.

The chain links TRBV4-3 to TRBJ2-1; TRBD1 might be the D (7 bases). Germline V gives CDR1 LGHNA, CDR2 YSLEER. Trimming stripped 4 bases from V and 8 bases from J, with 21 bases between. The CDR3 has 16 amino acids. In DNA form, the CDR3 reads TGCGCCAGCAGCCCATTCGACAGGGACTTGGTTGATGAGCAGTTCTTC. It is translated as CASSPFDRDLVDEQFF.

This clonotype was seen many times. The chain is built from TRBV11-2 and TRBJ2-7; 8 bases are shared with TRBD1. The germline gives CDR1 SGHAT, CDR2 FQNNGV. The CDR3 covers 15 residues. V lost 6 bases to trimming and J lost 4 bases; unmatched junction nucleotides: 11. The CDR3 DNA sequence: TGTGCCAGCAGGGACGCGAGGACAGGGAATTACGAGCAGTACTTC. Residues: CASRDARTGNYEQYF.